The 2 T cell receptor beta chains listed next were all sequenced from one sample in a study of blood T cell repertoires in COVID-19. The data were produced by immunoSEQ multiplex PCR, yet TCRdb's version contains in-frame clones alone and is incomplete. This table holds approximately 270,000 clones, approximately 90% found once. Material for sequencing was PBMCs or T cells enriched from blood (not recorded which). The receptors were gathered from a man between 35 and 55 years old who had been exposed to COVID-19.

The CDR3 region has the DNA TGTGCCAGCAGCCAAAACAGGGATCAGGAAGCTTTCTTT. Translation: CASSQNRDQEAFF. The chain is built from TRBV11-3 and TRBJ1-1, with D tentatively TRBD1 (6 bases). The length of the CDR3 is 13 residues. Germline V lookup: CDR1 SGHNT, CDR2 YENEEA. V was shortened by 5 bases and J by 8 bases, with 15 bases between the two germline ends.

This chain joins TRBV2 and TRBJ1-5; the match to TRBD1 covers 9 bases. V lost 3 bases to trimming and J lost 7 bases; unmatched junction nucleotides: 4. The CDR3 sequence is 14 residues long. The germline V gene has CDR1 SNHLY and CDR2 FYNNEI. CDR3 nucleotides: TGTGCCAGCAGTGATACAGGGGGCCGGCAGCCCCAGCATTTT. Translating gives CASSDTGGRQPQHF. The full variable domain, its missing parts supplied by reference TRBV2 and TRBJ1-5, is EPEVTQTPSHQVTQMGQEVILRCVPISNHLYFYWYRQILGQKVEFLVSFYNNEISEKSEIFDDQFSVERPDGSNFTLKIRSTKLEDSAMYFCASSDTGGRQPQHFGDGTRLSIL.